This TCR beta chain derives from a study of CD8 T cells in ankylosing spondylitis. Study results and caveats: Ankylosing spondylitis blood appeared to carry a characteristic TCR beta motif of roughly 8 highly homologous variants. Existing reports had already noted some motif variants in reactive arthritis synovial fluid and blood.

Quantitative 5'-RACE with molecular barcodes was used to make the TCR beta libraries. TCRdb used MiXCR to reprocess the 5' RACE reads, holding one entry per CDR3 protein. The data show approximately 200,000 distinct CDR3 sequences, 9.5% to 15% seen once. The CDR3 totals 12 residues. V lost 4 bases, J lost 6 bases, and 9 bases lay in between. Germline V gene data show CDR1 as MGHDK and CDR2 as SYGVNS. Turning to this clonotype: Its target is unknown.

Input material: blood, either unsorted or a sorted T cell fraction (not recorded which). The chain joins TRBV25-1 to TRBJ1-2; D is perhaps TRBD1 (5 bases). The receptor was isolated from a male donor with ankylosing spondylitis or in good health (not recorded which). CDR3 sequence: CASSAGFHGYTF. CDR3 bases: TGTGCCAGCAGTGCAGGGTTCCATGGCTACACCTTC.